This entry lists 2 T cell receptor beta chains sequenced from one sample in a study of T-cell reconstitution after alpha-beta-depleted transplantation in children. Unique molecular identifiers were incorporated during preparation of the TCRbeta library. TCRdb ran MiXCR on the PCR reads and lists one entry per CDR3 protein. The repertoire holds roughly 23,000 distinct CDR3 sequences, approximately 10% seen once, with more than 20% in the top ten. This material consisted of PBMCs from the stem cell graft donor, taken from the stem cell graft. The receptors were gathered from a human donor who donated a stem cell graft to a child with chronic granulomatous disease.

This clonotype came up many times. The J gene is TRBJ2-3, the V gene TRBV20-1; D remains unclear. Germline CDR1 DFQATT, CDR2 SNEGSKA (reference sequence). Trimming shortened V by 0 bases and J by 2 bases, and 21 bases separated the two germline ends. CDR3 length: 18 residues. In nucleotides, the CDR3 is TGCAGTGCTAGAGATGTAGGGCAGGCCCTTACCCTCACAGATACGCAGTATTTT. Protein sequence: CSARDVGQALTLTDTQYF.

This clonotype was observed many times. V usage is TRBV7-6 and J usage is TRBJ2-3; D ambiguous. With 5 bases removed from V and 6 bases from J, the gap between germline ends came to 15 bases. Looked up from germline, CDR1 is SGHVS and CDR2 is FNYEAQ. The CDR3 loop spans 14 amino acids. The CDR3 loop is CASSPKTIQDTQYF. The CDR3 region has the DNA TGTGCCAGCAGCCCTAAAACCATCCAGGATACGCAGTATTTT.